This TCR beta chain was found in a study of OX40 agonist ivuxolimab in advanced cancers. Trimming left V 0 bases short and J 3 bases short, with 9 bases between. Per the germline V gene, CDR1 is SGHRS and CDR2 is YFSETQ. The CDR3 consists of 14 residues. On this clone itself: Its cognate antigen is unknown.

Data came from immunoSEQ multiplex PCR; TCRdb stores just in-frame clones and leaves some out. The repertoire includes some 77,000 clones, about 93% of them detected once, and 0.32% sits in the top ten. Overall study findings and caveats: What antigens the expanded peripheral T cells recognized was never established.

This receptor was obtained from an adult with an advanced solid tumor such as melanoma, head and neck, liver or kidney cancer. Sequencing was performed on CD4+ or CD8+ T cells sorted from blood, taken in a trial of the OX40 agonist ivuxolimab. The J gene is TRBJ2-5, the V gene TRBV5-1, with D possibly being TRBD2 (7 bases). The CDR3, as DNA: TGCGCCAGCAGCTTGGCGGGGGGCGAAGAGACCCAGTACTTC. It is translated as CASSLAGGEETQYF. Variable domain in full (rest from reference TRBV5-1 and TRBJ2-5): KAGVTQTPRYLIKTRGQQVTLSCSPISGHRSVSWYQQTPGQGLQFLFEYFSETQRNKGNFPGRFSGRQFSNSRSEMNVSTLELGDSALYLCASSLAGGEETQYFGPGTRLLVL.